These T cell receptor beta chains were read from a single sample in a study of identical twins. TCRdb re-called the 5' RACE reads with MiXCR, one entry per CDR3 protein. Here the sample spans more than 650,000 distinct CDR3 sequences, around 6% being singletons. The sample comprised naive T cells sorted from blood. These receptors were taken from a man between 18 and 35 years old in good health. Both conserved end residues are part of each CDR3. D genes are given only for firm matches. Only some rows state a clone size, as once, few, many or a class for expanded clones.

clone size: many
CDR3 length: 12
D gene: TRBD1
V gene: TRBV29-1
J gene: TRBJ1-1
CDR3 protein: CSGRGRNTEAFF
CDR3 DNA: TGCAGCGGAAGGGGGCGAAACACTGAAGCTTTCTTT

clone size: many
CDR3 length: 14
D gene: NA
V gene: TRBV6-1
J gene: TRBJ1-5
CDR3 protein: CASTGSFGNQPQHF
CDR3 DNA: TGTGCCAGCACTGGAAGTTTCGGCAATCAGCCCCAGCATTTT

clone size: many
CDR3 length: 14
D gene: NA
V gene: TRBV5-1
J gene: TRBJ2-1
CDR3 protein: CASTLAELYNEQFF
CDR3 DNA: TGCGCCAGCACCCTAGCAGAGCTCTACAATGAGCAGTTCTTC

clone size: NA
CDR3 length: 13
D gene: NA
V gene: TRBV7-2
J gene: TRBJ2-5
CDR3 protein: CASSLASLGTQYF
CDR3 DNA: TGTGCCAGCAGCTTAGCATCACTCGGGACCCAGTACTTC

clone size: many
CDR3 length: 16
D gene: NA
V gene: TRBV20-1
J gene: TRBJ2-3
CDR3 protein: CSARDPGRRATDTQYF
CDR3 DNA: TGCAGTGCTAGAGATCCGGGGAGGAGGGCCACAGATACGCAGTATTTT

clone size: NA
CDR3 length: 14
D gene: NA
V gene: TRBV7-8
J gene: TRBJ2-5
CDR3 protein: CASSSHRRGETQYF
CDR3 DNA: TGTGCCAGCAGCTCGCACCGTAGGGGAGAGACCCAGTACTTC

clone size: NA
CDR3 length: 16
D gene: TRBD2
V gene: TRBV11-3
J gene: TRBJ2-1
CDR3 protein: CASTMGGGSWGNEQFF
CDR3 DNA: TGTGCCAGCACTATGGGCGGCGGGAGTTGGGGCAATGAGCAGTTCTTC

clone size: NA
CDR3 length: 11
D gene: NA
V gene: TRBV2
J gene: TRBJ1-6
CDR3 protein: CASSEGRPLHF
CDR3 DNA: TGTGCCAGCAGTGAAGGCAGGCCCCTCCACTTT

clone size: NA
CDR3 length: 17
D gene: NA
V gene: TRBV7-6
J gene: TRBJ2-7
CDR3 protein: CASSLTHGITAGYEQYF
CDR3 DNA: TGTGCCAGCAGCTTAACACATGGGATTACGGCCGGTTACGAGCAGTACTTC

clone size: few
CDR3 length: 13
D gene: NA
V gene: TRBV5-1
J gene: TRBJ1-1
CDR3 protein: CASSWDLNTEAFF
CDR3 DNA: TGCGCCAGCAGCTGGGACTTGAACACTGAAGCTTTCTTT

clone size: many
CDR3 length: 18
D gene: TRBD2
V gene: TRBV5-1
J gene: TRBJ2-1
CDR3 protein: CASSNQAGRVGSYNEQFF
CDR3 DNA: TGCGCCAGCAGCAACCAAGCAGGGAGGGTGGGCTCCTACAATGAGCAGTTCTTC

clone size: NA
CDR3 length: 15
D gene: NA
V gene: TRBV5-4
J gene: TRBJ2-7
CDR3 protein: CASSSRAGNSYEQYF
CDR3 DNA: TGTGCCAGCAGCTCTCGGGCGGGTAACTCCTACGAGCAGTACTTC

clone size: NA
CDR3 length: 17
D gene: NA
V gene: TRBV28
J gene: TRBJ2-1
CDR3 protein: CASSWQGGSENTNEQFF
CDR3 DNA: TGTGCCAGCAGTTGGCAGGGCGGTAGCGAGAATACCAATGAGCAGTTCTTC

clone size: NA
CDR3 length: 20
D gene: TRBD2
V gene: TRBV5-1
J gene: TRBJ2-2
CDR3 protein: CASSLGTGTSDHLNTGELFF
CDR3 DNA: TGCGCCAGCAGCTTGGGGACCGGGACTAGCGACCATCTGAACACCGGGGAGCTGTTTTTT

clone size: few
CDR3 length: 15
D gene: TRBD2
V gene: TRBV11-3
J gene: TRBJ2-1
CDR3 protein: CASSQPGLAGHEQFF
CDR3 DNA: TGTGCCAGCAGCCAACCAGGACTAGCGGGTCATGAGCAGTTCTTC

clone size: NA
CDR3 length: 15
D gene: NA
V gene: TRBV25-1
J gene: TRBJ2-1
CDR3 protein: CASSELRSANNEQFF
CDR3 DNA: TGTGCCAGCAGTGAATTAAGGAGCGCTAACAATGAGCAGTTCTTC

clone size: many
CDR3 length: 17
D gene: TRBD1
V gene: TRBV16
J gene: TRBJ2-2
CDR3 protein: CASSQAYRGHNTGELFF
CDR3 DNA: TGTGCCAGCAGCCAAGCATACAGGGGACACAACACCGGGGAGCTGTTTTTT

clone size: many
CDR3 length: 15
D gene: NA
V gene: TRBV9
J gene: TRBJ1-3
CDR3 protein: CASSKRGISGNTIYF
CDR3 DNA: TGTGCCAGCAGCAAGAGAGGGATCTCTGGAAACACCATATATTTT

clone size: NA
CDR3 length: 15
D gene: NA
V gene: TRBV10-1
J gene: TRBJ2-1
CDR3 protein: CASSESVRAYNEQFF
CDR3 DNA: TGCGCCAGCAGTGAGTCGGTCCGGGCCTACAATGAGCAGTTCTTC

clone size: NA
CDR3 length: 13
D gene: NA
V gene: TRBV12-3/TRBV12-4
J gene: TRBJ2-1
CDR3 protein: CASSFFGIGGQFF
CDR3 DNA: TGTGCCAGCAGTTTCTTCGGGATCGGCGGGCAGTTCTTC

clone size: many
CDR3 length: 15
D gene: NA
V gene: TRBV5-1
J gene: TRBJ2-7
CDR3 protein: CASSLGSVSSYEQYF
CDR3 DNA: TGCGCCAGCAGCTTGGGTTCCGTCTCCTCCTACGAGCAGTACTTC

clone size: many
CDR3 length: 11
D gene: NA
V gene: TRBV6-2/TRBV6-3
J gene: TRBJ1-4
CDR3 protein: CASSFDWKLFF
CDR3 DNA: TGTGCCAGCAGTTTCGACTGGAAACTGTTTTTT

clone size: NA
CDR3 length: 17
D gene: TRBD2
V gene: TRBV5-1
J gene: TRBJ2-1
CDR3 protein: CASARTSGSGNYNEQFF
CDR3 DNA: TGCGCCAGTGCCCGGACTAGCGGGAGTGGGAACTACAATGAGCAGTTCTTC

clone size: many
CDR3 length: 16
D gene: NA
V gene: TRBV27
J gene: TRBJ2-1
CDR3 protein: CASSPLLVGPDNEQFF
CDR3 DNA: TGTGCCAGCAGTCCTCTATTGGTTGGGCCGGACAATGAGCAGTTCTTC

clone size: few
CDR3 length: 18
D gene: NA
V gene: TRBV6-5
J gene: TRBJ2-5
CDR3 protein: CASSYLTRTPDRQETQYF
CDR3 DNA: TGTGCCAGCAGTTACCTAACACGGACCCCTGATCGGCAAGAGACCCAGTACTTC

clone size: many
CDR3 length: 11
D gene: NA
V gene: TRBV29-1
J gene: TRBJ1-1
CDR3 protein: CSGQENTEAFF
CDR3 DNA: TGCAGCGGTCAGGAGAACACTGAAGCTTTCTTT

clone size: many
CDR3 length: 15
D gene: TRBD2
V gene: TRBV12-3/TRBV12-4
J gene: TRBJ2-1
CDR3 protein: CASRRSGRQWDEQFF
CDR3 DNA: TGTGCCAGCAGAAGGAGCGGGAGGCAGTGGGATGAGCAGTTCTTC

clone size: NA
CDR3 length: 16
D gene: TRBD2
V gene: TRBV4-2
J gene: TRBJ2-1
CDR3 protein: CASSQGGTSAYNEQFF
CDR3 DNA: TGTGCCAGCAGCCAAGGTGGGACTAGCGCGTACAATGAGCAGTTCTTC

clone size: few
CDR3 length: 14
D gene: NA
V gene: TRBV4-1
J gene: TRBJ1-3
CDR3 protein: CASSQVLRGDTIYF
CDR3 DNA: TGCGCCAGCAGCCAAGTTTTGCGGGGTGACACCATATATTTT

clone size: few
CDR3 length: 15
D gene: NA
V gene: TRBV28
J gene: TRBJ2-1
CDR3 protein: CASSLYRDYYNEQFF
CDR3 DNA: TGTGCCAGCAGCCTCTACAGGGATTACTACAATGAGCAGTTCTTC

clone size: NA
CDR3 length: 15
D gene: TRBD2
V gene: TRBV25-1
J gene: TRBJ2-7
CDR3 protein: CASSDLAGTVYEQYF
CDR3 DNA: TGTGCCAGCAGTGATTTAGCGGGAACCGTTTACGAGCAGTACTTC

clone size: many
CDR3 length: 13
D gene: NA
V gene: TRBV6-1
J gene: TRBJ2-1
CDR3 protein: CASTSDPPNEQFF
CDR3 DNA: TGTGCCAGCACGTCGGACCCACCCAATGAGCAGTTCTTC